The 32 T cell receptor beta chains reported below all come from one sample, sequenced in a study of blood T cell repertoires in COVID-19. Sequenced by immunoSEQ multiplex PCR; TCRdb stores in-frame clones only, minus some. This table holds tens of thousands of clones, roughly 80% found once. Sequencing was performed on peripheral blood. All receptors come from a man aged 60 to 69 with acute or convalescent COVID-19.

This sequence joins TRBV2 and TRBJ2-7, with D tentatively TRBD1 (6 bases). The length of the CDR3 is 13 residues. Trimming took off 7 bases at V and 6 bases at J, with 16 bases between the two ends. Germline V gene data show CDR1 as SNHLY and CDR2 as FYNNEI. CDR3 DNA sequence: TGTGCCAGCATATACAGGGCCAACACCGAGCAGTACTTC. Encoded protein: CASIYRANTEQYF.

J is TRBJ1-2 and V is TRBV18, with D unclear. The length of the CDR3 is 14 residues. The ends were cut back, 0 bases at V and 7 bases at J, with 12 bases in the middle. Germline V lookup: CDR1 KGHSH, CDR2 LQKENI. CDR3 sequence reads: CASSPPGGIGGYTF. CDR3 bases: TGTGCCAGCTCACCACCAGGAGGGATAGGTGGCTACACCTTC.

The gene calls are TRBV5-1 and TRBJ2-5; the D gene is possibly TRBD1 (5 bases). The V end lost 3 bases, the J end lost 5 bases, and 20 bases lay between the germline ends. Germline CDR1 and CDR2: SGHRS and YFSETQ. The CDR3 length is 16 residues. The chain's CDR3 is CASSSIRVGAGETQYF. The CDR3 DNA follows: TGCGCCAGCAGCTCTATCAGGGTGGGTGCTGGGGAGACCCAGTACTTC.

The rearrangement uses TRBV2 and TRBJ1-4; D perhaps matches TRBD1 (6 bases). Trimming took 5 bases from V and 11 from J, leaving 18 bases between them. The CDR3 is 14 amino acids. Germline V CDR1 and CDR2: SNHLY, FYNNEI. The CDR3, as DNA: TGTGCCAGCAGTCCGAGACAGGTTCGTAAGAAACTGTTTTTT. Protein sequence: CASSPRQVRKKLFF. The whole variable domain, filled in from reference TRBV2 and TRBJ1-4, reads EPEVTQTPSHQVTQMGQEVILRCVPISNHLYFYWYRQILGQKVEFLVSFYNNEISEKSEIFDDQFSVERPDGSNFTLKIRSTKLEDSAMYFCASSPRQVRKKLFFGSGTQLSVL.

The chain couples TRBV5-1 to TRBJ2-7; possibly TRBD1 for D (5 bases). Between the trimmed V and J ends, which lost 1 base and 5 bases, there was a span of 22 bases. The CDR3 is 17 residues long. The germline V gene encodes CDR1 SGHRS and CDR2 YFSETQ. CDR3 DNA sequence: TGCGCCAGCAGCTTGAGGGTTCAGGGTTCTGAGGTCCACGAGCAGTACTTC. It translates to CASSLRVQGSEVHEQYF.

CDR3 nucleotide sequence: TGTGCCAGCAGCCCCGGACTAGCGGGGGCCAAGGAGGAGACCCAGTACTTC. This encodes CASSPGLAGAKEETQYF. The V call is TRBV5-8, the J call TRBJ2-5; TRBD2 agrees at 13 bases. Per the germline V gene, CDR1 is SGHTS and CDR2 is YDEGEE. The CDR3 totals 17 residues. J gave up 5 bases and V 4 bases, and 11 bases lay outside the gene matches.

The chain recombines TRBV4-1 with TRBJ2-7; perhaps TRBD1 as D (6 bases). Germline V gene lookup returns CDR1 MGHRA and CDR2 YSYEKL. CDR3 size: 15 residues. V was shortened by 4 bases and J by 0 bases, with 13 bases between the two germline ends. The DNA for the CDR3 is TGCGCCAGCAGCCCCTGGGACACAGGCTCCTACGAGCAGTACTTC. Its protein is CASSPWDTGSYEQYF.

The chain has TRBV7-9 and TRBJ2-2; weak D call: TRBD1 (7 bases). The germline CDR1 and CDR2 sequences are SEHNR and FQNEAQ (reference sequence). The CDR3 length is 14 residues. Trimming left V 4 bases short and J 4 bases short, with 10 bases between. The CDR3 loop reads CASSSQGGTGELFF. In DNA, the CDR3 is TGTGCCAGCAGCTCCCAGGGGGGCACCGGGGAGCTGTTTTTT. The complete variable domain, with remaining parts taken from reference TRBV7-9 and TRBJ2-2, reads DTGVSQNPRHKITKRGQNVTFRCDPISEHNRLYWYRQTLGQGPEFLTYFQNEAQLEKSRLLSDRFSAERPKGSFSTLEIQRTEQGDSAMYLCASSSQGGTGELFFGEGSRLTVL.

A few counts support this clone. The chain has TRBV5-6 and TRBJ1-1; TRBD1 aligns across 9 bases. Trimming cost V 4 bases and J 6 bases; bases outside gene matches: 7. The V gene's germline CDR1 is SGHDT and CDR2 YYEEEE. The CDR3 is made up of 14 amino acids. CDR3 in amino acids: CASSHRDRVPEAFF. In DNA form, the CDR3 reads TGTGCCAGCAGCCACCGGGACAGGGTCCCTGAAGCTTTCTTT.

This clone showed up just a few times. The chain recombines TRBV15 with TRBJ1-5, with D possibly TRBD1 on 6 matching bases. The germline V gene encodes CDR1 LNHNV and CDR2 YYDKDF (reference sequence). The CDR3 length is 13 residues. V lost 3 bases to trimming and J lost 7 bases, with 10 bases between them. The CDR3 sequence is CATSRDQGQPQHF. CDR3 nucleotides: TGTGCCACCAGCAGGGATCAGGGGCAGCCCCAGCATTTT.

The chain combines TRBV24-1 with TRBJ1-5; 7 bases match TRBD1. This CDR3 region has 13 residues. Germline trimming cut 7 bases from V and 4 bases from J; bases unmatched to any gene: 3. The germline gives CDR1 KGHDR, CDR2 SFDVKD. CDR3 nucleotide sequence: TGTGCCACCAGCAACAGGGGTAATCAGCCCCAGCATTTT. This codes for CATSNRGNQPQHF.

CDR3 residues: CASSDLTSQGTDTQYF. The DNA for the CDR3 is TGTGCCAGCAGTGACTTGACTAGTCAGGGCACAGATACGCAGTATTTT. The J gene is TRBJ2-3, the V gene TRBV6-4; D is perhaps TRBD2 (6 bases). The CDR3 length is 16 residues. V shed 1 base and J shed 1 base, with 12 bases lying between them. The germline V gene encodes CDR1 MRHNA and CDR2 SNTAGT.

The chain joins TRBV18 to TRBJ1-1, with D maybe TRBD1 (5 bases). The CDR3 is made up of 15 amino acids. CDR1 KGHSH and CDR2 LQKENI come from the germline V gene. V gave up 3 bases and J gave up 5 bases, with 16 bases separating them. Here the CDR3 DNA reads TGTGCCAGCTCACCTCCGGACACCTATGGAACTGAAGCTTTCTTT. This codes for CASSPPDTYGTEAFF.

V gene TRBV28 combines with J gene TRBJ1-3; 7 positions agree with TRBD1. With 5 bases clipped from V and 3 bases from J, the junction kept 1 base outside the gene matches. CDR1 is MDHEN and CDR2 is SYDVKM in the germline V gene. CDR3 length: 13 amino acids. The CDR3 here is CASSTGVGNTIYF. DNA of the CDR3: TGTGCCAGCAGTACAGGGGTTGGAAACACCATATATTTT.

This clone has a handful of counts. The V and J genes are TRBV10-3 and TRBJ2-7; possibly TRBD2 for D (6 bases). This CDR3 comprises 17 residues. The germline V gene encodes CDR1 ENHRY and CDR2 SYGVKD. V was trimmed by 3 bases and J by 0 bases, leaving 18 bases between them. The DNA for the CDR3 is TGTGCCATCAGTGAAAGTCTGGCGGGGCCTTCCTCCTACGAGCAGTACTTC. Amino acid sequence: CAISESLAGPSSYEQYF.

The chain is built from TRBV3-1 (or the pseudogene TRBV3-2) and TRBJ1-4; maybe TRBD1 (5 bases). CDR3 length equals 15 residues. V was shortened by 4 bases and J by 5 bases, with 14 bases between the two germline ends. Per germline, CDR1 LGHDT and CDR2 YNNKEL (reference sequence). CDR3 sequence (DNA): TGTGCCAGCAGCCGCGGTCTGCAGGGCAATGAAAAACTGTTTTTT. Its translation: CASSRGLQGNEKLFF.

The genes are TRBV9 and TRBJ2-7; D may be TRBD2 (5 bases). Deletions cut 3 bases from V and 5 bases from J, with 24 bases between. The CDR3 consists of 17 residues. Germline V lookup: CDR1 SGDLS, CDR2 YYNGEE. The CDR3 DNA follows: TGTGCCAGCAGCGCCCGGGGAAATCTTAGGGATAACAACGAGCAGTACTTC. Translating it yields CASSARGNLRDNNEQYF.

J is TRBJ2-7 and V is TRBV29-1; 10 bases are shared with TRBD1. V lost 8 bases to trimming and J lost 4 bases; unmatched junction nucleotides: 11. The CDR3 sequence is 14 residues long. In germline, CDR1 is SQVTM, CDR2 ANQGSEA. CDR3 loop: CSILLGTGAYEQYF. The DNA of the CDR3 is TGCAGCATCCTCCTCGGGACAGGGGCTTACGAGCAGTACTTC.

The table lists this clone with a count of one. The chain is built from TRBV28 and TRBJ2-7; a weak D match, TRBD2 (7 bases). The CDR3 extends over 17 amino acids. CDR1 MDHEN and CDR2 SYDVKM come from the germline V gene. V shed 2 bases and J shed 2 bases, with 19 bases lying between them. The CDR3 nucleotides read TGTGCCAGCAGTTTACAGCTGGGGAGCGGGGACACCTACGAGCAGTACTTC. Translation gives CASSLQLGSGDTYEQYF.

The CDR3 sequence: CASSFTRYTEAFF. CDR3 nucleotides: TGTGCCAGCAGCTTTACGCGATACACTGAAGCTTTCTTT. V is TRBV13 and J is TRBJ1-1; D ambiguous. From germline, CDR1 is PRHDT and CDR2 FYEKMQ (reference sequence). The CDR3 spans 13 residues. Deletions cut 3 bases from V and 3 bases from J, with 8 bases between.

In nucleotides, the CDR3 is TGTGCCAGCTCACCACCAGCGGTCTTACAGCAGTTCTTC. Encoded protein: CASSPPAVLQQFF. The chain recombines TRBV18 with TRBJ2-1; D is perhaps TRBD2 (5 bases). Germline CDR1 reads KGHSH; CDR2 reads LQKENI. Between the trimmed V and J ends, which lost 0 bases and 11 bases, there was a span of 11 bases. The CDR3 has 13 residues.

This clone has more than one count but fewer than ten. The gene calls are TRBV19 and TRBJ2-1, with 8 positions matching TRBD2. The junction had 15 bases not matched to a gene; V was cut back by 6 bases and J by 8 bases. The V gene's germline CDR1 is LNHDA and CDR2 SQIVND (reference sequence). This CDR3 is 16 amino acids long. The CDR3 is CASRPRGLEGLYEQFF. The DNA of the CDR3 is TGTGCCAGTAGACCGAGGGGACTAGAGGGCCTGTATGAGCAGTTCTTC. The whole variable domain, remainder taken from reference TRBV19 and TRBJ2-1, is DGGITQSPKYLFRKEGQNVTLSCEQNLNHDAMYWYRQDPGQGLRLIYYSQIVNDFQKGDIAEGYSVSREKKESFPLTVTSAQKNPTAFYLCASRPRGLEGLYEQFFGPGTRLTVL.

The chain employs TRBV19 and TRBJ2-2; D remains unclear. Trimming removed 5 bases at V and 7 bases at J, with 17 bases between. The CDR3 sequence is 15 residues long. Germline CDR1 and CDR2: LNHDA and SQIVND (reference sequence). The CDR3 coding sequence is TGTGCCAGTAGTCCCCGACTCCTGTCGGGCGGGGAGCTGTTTTTT. The encoded protein is CASSPRLLSGGELFF.

This clone came up once. The chain links TRBV19 to TRBJ1-2; TRBD1 might be the D (5 bases). The CDR3 runs 12 residues. Germline CDR1 is LNHDA and CDR2 is SQIVND (reference sequence). CDR3 sequence: CRGPIRNYGYTF. CDR3 bases: TGTAGGGGCCCTATTCGGAACTATGGCTACACCTTC.

The J gene is TRBJ1-2, the V gene TRBV7-9, with a weak D call TRBD1 (6 bases). Between the trimmed V and J ends, which lost 5 bases and 3 bases, there was a span of 10 bases. Per germline, CDR1 SEHNR and CDR2 FQNEAQ (reference sequence). This CDR3 spans 13 amino acids. The CDR3 reads CASSQWTDYGYTF. The CDR3 nucleotides read TGTGCCAGCAGCCAATGGACAGACTATGGCTACACCTTC.

This chain joins TRBV18 and TRBJ1-5, with TRBD1 as a possible D gene (6 bases). The germline V gene encodes CDR1 KGHSH and CDR2 LQKENI. Trimming removed 6 bases from V and 3 bases from J, with 12 bases in between. The CDR3 is 14 residues long. DNA of the CDR3: TGTGCCAGCTCGCAACAGGGTGACAATCAGCCCCAGCATTTT. This codes for CASSQQGDNQPQHF.

J is TRBJ1-3 and V is TRBV2; D is unresolved. There are 14 residues in the CDR3. Trimming left V 1 base short and J 2 bases short, with 6 bases between. Germline CDR1 and CDR2: SNHLY and FYNNEI. The CDR3 nucleotides are TGTGCCAGCAGTGAAGTGGCAGCTGGAAACACCATATATTTT. It encodes CASSEVAAGNTIYF.

The chain carries TRBV5-1 and TRBJ2-2, with 11 bases matching TRBD2. Germline CDR1 is SGHRS and CDR2 is YFSETQ. Trimming at V came to 2 bases and at J to 1 base, leaving 4 bases not matched to a gene. This CDR3 has 17 residues. The CDR3 nucleotides read TGCGCCAGCAGCTTTACTAGCGGGGGCCTGAACACCGGGGAGCTGTTTTTT. It encodes CASSFTSGGLNTGELFF.

V and J are TRBV30 and TRBJ2-6; D is unclear. Germline CDR1 reads GTSNPN; CDR2 reads SVGIG (reference sequence). CDR3 length: 14 amino acids. Between the trimmed V and J ends, which lost 1 base and 1 base, there was a span of 5 bases. The CDR3 DNA reads TGTGCCTGGAGTGGAGTATCTGGGGCCAACGTCCTGACTTTC. This translates into CAWSGVSGANVLTF.

V gene TRBV7-9 combines with J gene TRBJ2-1; weak D call: TRBD2 (5 bases). The CDR3 consists of 13 residues. The germline V gene encodes CDR1 SEHNR and CDR2 FQNEAQ (reference sequence). Trimming removed 5 bases at V and 9 bases at J, with 14 bases between. CDR3 region: CASSRLLGGEQFF. DNA for the CDR3: TGTGCCAGCAGCAGATTACTAGGTGGTGAGCAGTTCTTC.

J is TRBJ1-4 and V is TRBV19; D gene unclear. This CDR3 contains 19 residues. Looked up from germline, CDR1 is LNHDA and CDR2 is SQIVND (reference sequence). V lost 3 bases and J lost 0, with 20 bases in between. The CDR3, as DNA: TGTGCCAGTAGTATGGCGGGTACAGAGGTTTTTGCAACTAATGAAAAACTGTTTTTT. It encodes CASSMAGTEVFATNEKLFF.

The chain joins TRBV6-2 or TRBV6-3 to TRBJ1-2; no firm D call. V lost 5 bases to trimming and J lost 6 bases, with 22 bases between them. Germline lookup yields CDR1 MNHEY and CDR2 SVGEGT. This CDR3 spans 16 amino acids. The CDR3 spells CASSPNRHPRLDGYTF. Written as DNA, the CDR3 is TGTGCCAGCAGTCCAAACAGACACCCCCGGTTGGATGGCTACACCTTC.